This entry describes one T cell receptor (beta chain). At one end the junction does not follow the germline gene, possibly because of a read error. This sample was included in a study of blood T cell repertoires in COVID-19. The overall study: Nucleic acid was either cDNA or gDNA, and it came from T cells, B-cell-depleted T cells, or PBMCs.

Participant age was roughly 18 to 89 years, and participants resided in 25 or so US areas. Resolution of symptoms, clearance, or two negative PCRs was present in recovered Cohort 3 donors. Generated by immunoSEQ multiplex PCR, the TCRdb table keeps only in-frame clones and is missing some. In the table there are approximately 64,000 clones, more than 70% of which are singletons. The germline gives CDR1 MNHNS, CDR2 SASEGT. The CDR3 loop spans 11 amino acids. The chain joins TRBV6-1 to TRBJ2-7, with 10 bases aligning to TRBD2. This clonotype was sampled from a woman in her forties who had recovered from COVID-19. The sequenced material came from PBMCs or T cells enriched from blood (not recorded which). The CDR3 loop is CASSEVAGGFF. CDR3 sequence (DNA): TGTGCCAGCAGTGAAGTAGCGGGGGGATTCTTC.